The 18 T cell receptor beta chains listed next were all sequenced from one sample in a study of T cell responses to AZD1222 COVID-19 vaccine. Measured with immunoSEQ multiplex PCR; TCRdb has only the in-frame clones, and not every one. The data show approximately 200,000 clones, just over 90% seen once. The sample was peripheral blood, taken 28 days after the second AZD1222 dose. Receptor source: an adult who received the AZD1222 COVID-19 vaccine.

CDR3 protein: CASSIDPPPGRQGGEDQPQHF. As DNA, the CDR3 is TGTGCCAGTAGTATAGATCCCCCCCCGGGGAGGCAGGGGGGTGAGGACCAGCCCCAGCATTTT. J is TRBJ1-5 and V is TRBV19; 7 positions agree with TRBD1. Trimming removed 0 bases from V and 7 bases from J; junction bases left unmatched: 24. Germline values: CDR1 LNHDA, CDR2 SQIVND (reference sequence). The CDR3 covers 21 residues.

The chain combines TRBV12-5 with TRBJ1-2; tentative D call: TRBD1 (5 bases). This CDR3 contains 12 residues. The V gene's germline CDR1 is LGHNT and CDR2 FRNRAP. Trimming took 0 bases from V and 7 from J, leaving 6 bases between them. CDR3 loop: CASGLVDSGYTF. CDR3 nucleotide sequence: TGTGCTAGTGGTTTGGTCGACAGTGGCTACACCTTC.

The chain joins TRBV7-2 to TRBJ1-4; tentatively, D is TRBD1 (6 bases). CDR3 length equals 16 residues. CDR1 and CDR2 from the germline V gene are SGHTA and FQGNSA. Trimming cost V 5 bases and J 0 bases, with 13 bases left between them. The CDR3 sequence is CASSINNRATNEKLFF. DNA for the CDR3: TGTGCCAGCAGCATAAATAACAGGGCAACTAATGAAAAACTGTTTTTT.

The V gene is TRBV3-1 (or the pseudogene TRBV3-2), the J gene TRBJ1-2, with 9 bases fitting TRBD1. The trim removed 4 bases at V and 8 bases at J, leaving 11 bases unmatched. The CDR3 sequence is 15 residues long. Germline CDR1 is LGHDT and CDR2 is YNNKEL (reference sequence). The CDR3 DNA sequence: TGTGCCAGCAGCCCCGACCGGGACAGGGCGATGGGCTACACCTTC. It specifies CASSPDRDRAMGYTF.

This clone was observed a single time. This sequence joins TRBV25-1 and TRBJ1-2, with TRBD1 as a possible D gene (6 bases). Germline assignment: CDR1 MGHDK and CDR2 SYGVNS. Trimming shortened V by 2 bases and J by 7 bases, and 20 bases separated the two germline ends. The CDR3 has 16 amino acids. CDR3 in amino acids: CASSEALDSFPFGYTF. DNA of the CDR3: TGTGCCAGCAGTGAAGCCCTGGACAGTTTTCCCTTTGGCTACACCTTC.

The rearrangement joins TRBV29-1 to TRBJ1-2; TRBD1 might be the D (5 bases). Germline V gene lookup returns CDR1 SQVTM and CDR2 ANQGSEA. With 7 bases removed from V and 6 bases from J, the gap between germline ends came to 12 bases. The CDR3 extends over 11 amino acids. DNA of the CDR3: TGCAGCGCGGGGGAGGGACATGGCTACACCTTC. Its translation: CSAGEGHGYTF.

The genes are TRBV9 and TRBJ1-2, with D tentatively TRBD1 (6 bases). The V end lost 0 bases, the J end lost 2 bases, and 8 bases lay between the germline ends. Germline V gives CDR1 SGDLS, CDR2 YYNGEE. This CDR3 spans 14 amino acids. The CDR3 is CASSVGQGNYGYTF. CDR3 DNA sequence: TGTGCCAGCAGCGTAGGGCAGGGGAACTATGGCTACACCTTC.

V is TRBV10-3 and J is TRBJ2-7, with TRBD1 matching 9 bases. This CDR3 comprises 15 residues. The trim removed 2 bases at V and 7 bases at J, leaving 9 bases unmatched. Germline CDR1 ENHRY, CDR2 SYGVKD. CDR3 residues: CAISETYPQGAEQYF. The CDR3 DNA follows: TGTGCCATCAGTGAGACATACCCACAGGGGGCTGAGCAGTACTTC.

The chain combines TRBV5-1 with TRBJ2-7; 7 positions agree with TRBD1. The germline CDR1 and CDR2 sequences are SGHRS and YFSETQ. The ends lost 0 bases at V and 4 bases at J; junction bases unmatched: 7. The CDR3 extends over 15 amino acids. This chain's CDR3 is CASSLASGQPYEQYF. DNA of the CDR3: TGCGCCAGCAGCTTGGCCTCGGGACAGCCATACGAGCAGTACTTC.

This sequence joins TRBV30 and TRBJ1-4, with 10 nucleotides matching TRBD1. The CDR3 totals 14 residues. V lost 3 bases, J lost 5 bases, and 3 bases stayed unmatched. Germline loops: CDR1 GTSNPN, CDR2 SVGIG (reference sequence). Written as DNA, the CDR3 is TGTGCCTGGAGAAGGGACAGGGGAAATGAAAAACTGTTTTTT. As protein: CAWRRDRGNEKLFF. Drawing the rest from reference TRBV30 and TRBJ1-4, the complete variable domain is SQTIHQWPATLVQPVGSPLSLECTVEGTSNPNLYWYRQAAGRGLQLLFYSVGIGQISSEVPQNLSASRPQDRQFILSSKKLLLSDSGFYLCAWRRDRGNEKLFFGSGTQLSVL.

This sequence joins TRBV9 and TRBJ2-7; 7 nucleotides align to TRBD2. Germline lookup yields CDR1 SGDLS and CDR2 YYNGEE. J gave up 4 bases and V 4 bases, and 11 bases lay outside the gene matches. The length of the CDR3 is 15 residues. CDR3 nucleotides: TGTGCCAGCAGCCCCGGACTAGTTGGCAGTTACGAGCAGTACTTC. It translates to CASSPGLVGSYEQYF.

The chain combines TRBV14 with TRBJ1-4; no reliable D call. With 1 base removed from V and 2 bases from J, the gap between germline ends came to 8 bases. CDR1 and CDR2 from the germline V gene are SGHDN and FVKESK. The CDR3 has 15 amino acids. CDR3 amino acids: CASSQGGSTNEKLFF. For the CDR3, the DNA is TGTGCCAGCAGCCAAGGAGGATCCACTAATGAAAAACTGTTTTTT. Based on the CDR3 plus reference TRBV14 and TRBJ1-4, the full variable domain is EAGVTQFPSHSVIEKGQTVTLRCDPISGHDNLYWYRRVMGKEIKFLLHFVKESKQDESGMPNNRFLAERTGGTYSTLKVQPAELEDSGVYFCASSQGGSTNEKLFFGSGTQLSVL.

This rearrangement joins TRBV2 to TRBJ1-5; D uncertain. The V and J ends lost 7 bases and 2 bases respectively, with 12 bases between them. Germline CDR1 reads SNHLY; CDR2 reads FYNNEI. CDR3 length equals 14 residues. CDR3 sequence reads: CASTIWPGNQPQHF. DNA of the CDR3: TGTGCCAGCACGATTTGGCCCGGCAATCAGCCCCAGCATTTT.

The chain employs TRBV28 and TRBJ2-5; a weak D match, TRBD1 (6 bases). Germline V gene sequence: CDR1 MDHEN, CDR2 SYDVKM. The CDR3 is 16 amino acids. Between the trimmed V and J ends, which lost 6 bases and 0 bases, there was a span of 17 bases. The CDR3 region has the DNA TGTGCCAGCAGCAGCCCCGGGACAAGGCACCAAGAGACCCAGTACTTC. Translated: CASSSPGTRHQETQYF.

The chain links TRBV6-5 to TRBJ2-5; D is tentatively TRBD1 or TRBD2 (6 bases each). In germline, CDR1 is MNHEY, CDR2 SVGAGI. This CDR3 is 15 amino acids long. Trimming cost V 5 bases and J 5 bases, with 18 bases left between them. This chain's CDR3 is CASSPPEGGGETQYF. The CDR3 DNA reads as TGTGCCAGCAGTCCCCCTGAAGGAGGGGGTGAGACCCAGTACTTC.

The chain employs TRBV5-5 and TRBJ2-7; D gene unclear. CDR1 is SGHKS, CDR2 YYEKEE, per germline (reference sequence). The CDR3 loop spans 11 amino acids. The ends were cut back, 4 bases at V and 4 bases at J, with 6 bases in the middle. The CDR3 sequence: CASSTEYEQYF. The CDR3 DNA sequence: TGTGCCAGCAGCACGGAGTACGAGCAGTACTTC.

The gene calls are TRBV7-3 and TRBJ2-1; TRBD1 might be the D (5 bases). The V gene lost 2 bases and the J gene lost 4 bases, with 12 bases spanning the gap. CDR3 length: 15 amino acids. Germline V lookup: CDR1 SGHTA, CDR2 FQGTGA. The CDR3 DNA follows: TGTGCCAGCAGCTTATTTGGGGCGCAATACAATGAGCAGTTCTTC. Residues: CASSLFGAQYNEQFF.

CDR3 sequence (DNA): TGTGCCTGGAGTCCTGGACAGTCCATCTACAATGAGCAGTTCTTC. Protein sequence: CAWSPGQSIYNEQFF. The chain employs TRBV30 and TRBJ2-1; tentatively, D is TRBD1 (6 bases). CDR1 is GTSNPN and CDR2 is SVGIG in the germline V gene (reference sequence). Trimming cost V 2 bases and J 3 bases, with 14 bases left between them. The CDR3 has 15 amino acids.